This T cell receptor beta chain was profiled in a study of regulatory T cells in long-lasting Graves disease. About the research overall: For a period under 3 months, newly diagnosed Graves' patients had taken antithyroid drugs.

Germline assignment: CDR1 DFQATT and CDR2 SNEGSKA (reference sequence). This CDR3 has 16 amino acids. Trimming pared 1 base from V and 1 base from J, leaving 11 bases between. Whole-study results and caveats: Newly diagnosed Graves' patients had higher TCR diversity than persistent ones. Relative to new patients (roughly 900), persistent patients exhibited greater sharing of public clonotypes (around 2,800). Persistent disease favored TRBV28, TRBJ1-2 and TRBJ2-5.

Time point: newly diagnosed GD, antithyroid drugs for less than 3 months. The TCR library was prepared using RNA isolated from PBMCs. In its sample, this clonotype was seen many times. Its specificity is unknown. Construction of the TCR beta libraries employed iRepertoire HTBI primers in conjunction with Arm-PCR of CDR3 regions. TCRdb fed the multiplex PCR reads into MiXCR, producing one record per CDR3 protein. The table records a few hundred thousand distinct CDR3 sequences, 20% to 25% of them present only once. V is TRBV20-1 and J is TRBJ2-6; possible D gene TRBD1, 6 bases. This clonotype originated in a female donor with Graves disease. This sample comprised peripheral blood mononuclear cells (PBMCs), obtained at new diagnosis, from a patient treated with antithyroid drugs. The DNA for the CDR3 is TGCAGTGCTAGAGTGTACAGGGAATCTGGGGCCAACGTCCTGACTTTC. Translated: CSARVYRESGANVLTF.